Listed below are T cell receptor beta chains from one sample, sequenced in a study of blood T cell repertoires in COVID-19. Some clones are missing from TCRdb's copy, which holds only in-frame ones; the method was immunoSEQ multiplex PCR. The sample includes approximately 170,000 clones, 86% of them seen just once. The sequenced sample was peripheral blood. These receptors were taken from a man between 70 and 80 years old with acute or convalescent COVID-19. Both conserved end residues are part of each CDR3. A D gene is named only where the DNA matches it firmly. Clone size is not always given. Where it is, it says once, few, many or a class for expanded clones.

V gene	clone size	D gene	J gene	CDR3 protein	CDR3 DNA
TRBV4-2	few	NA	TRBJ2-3	CASSQGTSTDTQYF	TGTGCCAGCAGCCAAGGGACTAGCACAGATACGCAGTATTTT
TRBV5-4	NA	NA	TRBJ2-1	CASSLDRVNEQFF	TGTGCCAGCAGCTTGGACAGGGTGAATGAGCAGTTCTTC
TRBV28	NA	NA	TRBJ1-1	CASSPPTGPNTEAFF	TGTGCCAGCAGTCCTCCGACAGGCCCGAACACTGAAGCTTTCTTT
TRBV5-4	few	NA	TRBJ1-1	CASSLRGLNTEAFF	TGTGCCAGCAGCTTGAGAGGTCTGAACACTGAAGCTTTCTTT
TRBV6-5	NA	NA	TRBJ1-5	CASREDSQRPQHF	TGTGCCAGCAGGGAGGACAGCCAAAGGCCCCAGCATTTT
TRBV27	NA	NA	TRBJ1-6	CASSSANSPLHF	TGTGCCAGCAGTTCAGCGAATTCACCCCTCCACTTT
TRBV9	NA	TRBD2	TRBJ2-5	CASSAGLAGGVETQYF	TGTGCCAGCAGCGCGGGACTAGCGGGAGGCGTCGAGACCCAGTACTTC
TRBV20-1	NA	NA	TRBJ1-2	CSRQGGYTF	TGCAGTAGGCAGGGCGGCTACACCTTC
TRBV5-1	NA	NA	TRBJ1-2	CASSPEGNYGYTF	TGCGCCAGCAGCCCCGAGGGAAACTATGGCTACACCTTC
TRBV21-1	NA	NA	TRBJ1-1	CASSKAGAARNTEAFF	TGTGCCAGCAGCAAAGCGGGGGCCGCCAGGAACACTGAAGCTTTCTTT
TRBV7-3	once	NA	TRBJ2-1	CASSRGSGDEQFF	TGTGCCAGCAGCAGGGGGTCAGGCGATGAGCAGTTCTTC
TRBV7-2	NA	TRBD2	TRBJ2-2	CASSYQRGGNTGELFF	TGTGCCAGCAGCTACCAGCGGGGGGGCAACACCGGGGAGCTGTTTTTT
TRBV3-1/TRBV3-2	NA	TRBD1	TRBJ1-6	CASSPDMTGTPLHF	TGTGCCAGCAGCCCAGATATGACAGGGACCCCCCTCCACTTT
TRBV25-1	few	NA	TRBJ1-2	CASSEGFYERGYTF	TGTGCCAGCAGTGAAGGCTTTTACGAGCGGGGCTACACCTTC
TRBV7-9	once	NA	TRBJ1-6	CASSLSGPYNSPLHF	TGTGCCAGCAGCTTATCAGGCCCCTATAATTCACCCCTCCACTTT
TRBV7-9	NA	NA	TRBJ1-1	CASSFPGPHPEAFF	TGTGCCAGCAGCTTTCCTGGGCCTCATCCTGAAGCTTTCTTT
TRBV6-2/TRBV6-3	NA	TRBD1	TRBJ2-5	CASSGTAQETQYF	TGTGCCAGCAGCGGGACAGCCCAAGAGACCCAGTACTTC
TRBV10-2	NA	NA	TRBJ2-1	CASSGSEVGLEQFF	TGCGCCAGCAGTGGGTCCGAAGTCGGTCTTGAGCAGTTCTTC
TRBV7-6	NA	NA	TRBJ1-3	CASSLIAGSGNTIYF	TGTGCCAGCAGCTTAATCGCAGGCTCTGGAAACACCATATATTTT
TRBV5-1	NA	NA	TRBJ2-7	CASSSKPTTYYEQYF	TGCGCCAGCAGCTCCAAACCTACTACTTACTACGAGCAGTACTTC
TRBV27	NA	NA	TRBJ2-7	CASSPRQAYEQYF	TGTGCCAGCAGTCCCCGGCAGGCCTACGAGCAGTACTTC
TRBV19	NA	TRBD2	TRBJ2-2	CASSSGASGGSNTGELFF	TGTGCCAGTAGTTCAGGGGCTAGCGGGGGCTCAAACACCGGGGAGCTGTTTTTT
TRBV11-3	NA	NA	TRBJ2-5	CASSLGGTTKTQYF	TGTGCCAGCAGCTTAGGCGGTACGACGAAGACCCAGTACTTC
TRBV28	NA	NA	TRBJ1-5	CASSQDSPDNQPQHF	TGTGCCAGCAGTCAGGACAGTCCGGACAATCAGCCCCAGCATTTT
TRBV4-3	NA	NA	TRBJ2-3	CASSQDPGGRRGDTQYF	TGCGCCAGCAGCCAAGACCCCGGGGGGCGCCGGGGAGATACGCAGTATTTT
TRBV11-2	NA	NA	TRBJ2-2	CASSPPRTDSRNTGELFF	TGTGCCAGCAGCCCCCCAAGGACAGATTCACGGAACACCGGGGAGCTGTTTTTT